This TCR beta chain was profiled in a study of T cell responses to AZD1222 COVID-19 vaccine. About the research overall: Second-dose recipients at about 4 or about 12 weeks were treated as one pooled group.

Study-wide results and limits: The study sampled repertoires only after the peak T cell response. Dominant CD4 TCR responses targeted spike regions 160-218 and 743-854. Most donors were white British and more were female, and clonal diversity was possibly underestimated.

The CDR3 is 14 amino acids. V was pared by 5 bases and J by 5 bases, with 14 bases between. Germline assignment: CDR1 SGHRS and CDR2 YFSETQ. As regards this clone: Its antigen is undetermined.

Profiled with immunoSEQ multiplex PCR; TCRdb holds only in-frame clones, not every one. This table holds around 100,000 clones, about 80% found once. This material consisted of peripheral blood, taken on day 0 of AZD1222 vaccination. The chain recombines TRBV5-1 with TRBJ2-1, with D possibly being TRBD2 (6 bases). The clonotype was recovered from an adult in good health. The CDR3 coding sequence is TGCGCCAGCAGTGTAGTAGCGGCGAACAATGAGCAGTTCTTC. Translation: CASSVVAANNEQFF. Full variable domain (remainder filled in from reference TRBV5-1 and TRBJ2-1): KAGVTQTPRYLIKTRGQQVTLSCSPISGHRSVSWYQQTPGQGLQFLFEYFSETQRNKGNFPGRFSGRQFSNSRSEMNVSTLELGDSALYLCASSVVAANNEQFFGPGTRLTVL.